This is a list of T cell receptor beta chains from one sample in a study of Ad26.COV2.S vaccination and SARS-CoV-2 variants. The data were produced by immunoSEQ multiplex PCR, yet TCRdb's version contains in-frame clones alone and is incomplete. Here the sample spans fewer than 500,000 clones, 75% to 95% being singletons. The starting material was peripheral blood, obtained in a trial of Ad26.COV2.S vaccine versus placebo. All receptors come from a person aged 18-60 years who received the Ad26.COV2.S COVID-19 vaccine or a placebo. Each CDR3 is given with its conserved first and last residue. A D gene is named only where the DNA matches it firmly. Size tells how often a clone was seen (once, few, many) or the class of an expanded clone, and some rows leave it out.

D	V	J	size	DNA	CDR3
TRBD1	TRBV14	TRBJ2-2	.	TGTGCCAGCAGCCAGCACGGACAGGGGGTGGCCACCGGGGAGCTGTTTTTT	CASSQHGQGVATGELFF
TRBD2	TRBV5-1	TRBJ2-2	.	TGCGCCAGCAGCTTACCCGGGACTAGCGGGAACACCGGGGAGCTGTTTTTT	CASSLPGTSGNTGELFF
.	TRBV7-7	TRBJ2-3	.	TGTGCTAGCAGCTTAGTCGGGAGAGCAGATACGCAGTATTTT	CASSLVGRADTQYF
.	TRBV18	TRBJ1-6	.	TGTGCCAGCTCACCAGCTTTAAGTCGGGACGGATCTAATTCACCCCTCCACTTT	CASSPALSRDGSNSPLHF
.	TRBV6-5	TRBJ1-4	.	TGTGCCACCGGGCCTCAAGGGGCCTATGAAAAACTGTTTTTT	CATGPQGAYEKLFF
.	TRBV19	TRBJ1-4	once	TGTGCCAGTAGTCTCCTCCAGACAGTCCAGACTGAAAAACTGTTTTTT	CASSLLQTVQTEKLFF
TRBD1	TRBV6-2/TRBV6-3	TRBJ2-2	.	TGTGCCAGCAGTTCCCATAGACAGGACAGGGGGCACGCCGGGGAGCTGTTTTTT	CASSSHRQDRGHAGELFF
TRBD2	TRBV12-5	TRBJ2-3	.	TGTGCTAGTGGCTTCCTGACTAGCGGGTGGTCGGACGATACGCAGTATTTT	CASGFLTSGWSDDTQYF
.	TRBV7-6	TRBJ2-3	once	TGTGCCAGCAAGATAACAGATACGCAGTATTTT	CASKITDTQYF
TRBD1	TRBV2	TRBJ2-1	once	TGTGCCAGCAGTGGACAGGGGGCATTCAATGAGCAGTTCTTC	CASSGQGAFNEQFF
TRBD2	TRBV7-2	TRBJ2-1	once	TGTGCCAGCAGCTTATACCTTCTAGCGGAGCTCTACAATGAGCAGTTCTTC	CASSLYLLAELYNEQFF
TRBD2	TRBV19	TRBJ2-7	.	TGTGCCAGTAGTACTGCAGCGGGAAACTACGAGCAGTACTTC	CASSTAAGNYEQYF
.	TRBV3-1/TRBV3-2	TRBJ2-2	.	TGTGCCAGCAGCCAAGATTTCCCGGGAAGGACCGGGGAGCTGTTTTTT	CASSQDFPGRTGELFF
.	TRBV27	TRBJ2-4	.	TGTGCCAGCAGTTTTCAGGGACGAAACATTCAGTACTTC	CASSFQGRNIQYF
.	TRBV27	TRBJ2-7	.	TGTGCCAGCACGGGGCGGGATTCCTACGAGCAGTACTTC	CASTGRDSYEQYF
.	TRBV9	TRBJ2-1	.	TGTGCCAGCAGCGTAGGGAGGGGGTACAATGAGCAGTTCTTC	CASSVGRGYNEQFF
.	TRBV11-2	TRBJ2-1	.	TGTGCCAGCAGCTTAGTTATGGACAATGAGCAGTTCTTC	CASSLVMDNEQFF
TRBD1	TRBV9	TRBJ1-2	few	TGTGCCAGCAGCGAGGGACAGGGCCCCTATGGCTACACCTTC	CASSEGQGPYGYTF
.	TRBV28	TRBJ2-1	.	TGTGCCAGCAGTTCCACTTACTCCGGCCCCTACAATGAGCAGTTCTTC	CASSSTYSGPYNEQFF
.	TRBV4-1	TRBJ2-7	.	TGCGCCAGCAGCCAAGTGCTCGCAGCATCACCCTACGAGCAGTACTTC	CASSQVLAASPYEQYF
TRBD2	TRBV2	TRBJ2-1	.	TGTGCCAGCAGGGGACTAGGCAATGAGCAGTTCTTC	CASRGLGNEQFF
.	TRBV29-1	TRBJ2-5	.	TGCAGCGTCGCCTACCGGGACCGGGGAGAGACCCAGTACTTC	CSVAYRDRGETQYF
TRBD1	TRBV7-2	TRBJ2-5	.	TGTGCCAGCAGCCTCAGGACAGGGTTTTGGGAGACCCAGTACTTC	CASSLRTGFWETQYF
.	TRBV19	TRBJ1-5	few	TGTGCCAGTAGTACCAGGGATTACTCGCCGCCCCAGCATTTT	CASSTRDYSPPQHF
TRBD1	TRBV9	TRBJ2-2	.	TGTGCCAGCAGCCCTAGGGACAGGGATGTAACCACCGGGGAGCTGTTTTTT	CASSPRDRDVTTGELFF
TRBD2	TRBV27	TRBJ2-7	.	TGTGCCAGCATCAAAACCCTTTCGGGACTAGCGGGAGACGAGCAGTACTTC	CASIKTLSGLAGDEQYF
TRBD2	TRBV7-2	TRBJ2-3	.	TGTGCCAGCAGCTTAGATCTTGTATTTAGCGGGAGTACAGATACGCAGTATTTT	CASSLDLVFSGSTDTQYF
TRBD2	TRBV27	TRBJ2-3	.	TGTGCCAGCAGTTTATGGTCTAGCGGGAGTCTCACAGATACGCAGTATTTT	CASSLWSSGSLTDTQYF
.	TRBV3-1/TRBV3-2	TRBJ2-7	.	TGTGCCAGCAGCCAAGAGCCGGCCCTCTACGAGCAGTACTTC	CASSQEPALYEQYF
.	TRBV6-5	TRBJ1-1	.	TGTGCCAGCAGTTACCTCATCGGAGACACTGAAGCTTTCTTT	CASSYLIGDTEAFF
.	TRBV3-1/TRBV3-2	TRBJ2-1	.	TGTGCCAGCAGCCAAGAGTGGACTGACTACAATGAGCAGTTCTTC	CASSQEWTDYNEQFF
TRBD1	TRBV20-1	TRBJ1-2	once	TGCAGTGCTAGTGGGACAGGGGGCGCAAAGCGGGGGTTCTATGGCTACACCTTC	CSASGTGGAKRGFYGYTF
.	TRBV6-5	TRBJ2-5	.	TGTGCCAGCAGTTACTCGGGGCAGGCGGGGGAGACCCAGTACTTC	CASSYSGQAGETQYF
TRBD2	TRBV2	TRBJ2-7	.	TGTGCCAGCAGTGCGACTAGCGGGAGCTCCTACGAGCAGTACTTC	CASSATSGSSYEQYF
.	TRBV5-1	TRBJ2-7	few	TGCGCCAGCAGCGGTGGGGGGAACGAGCAGTACTTC	CASSGGGNEQYF
TRBD1	TRBV6-5	TRBJ1-5	.	TGTGCCAGCGTCGACAGGGGCTCGCAGCCCCAGCATTTT	CASVDRGSQPQHF
.	TRBV4-3	TRBJ2-7	.	TGCGCCAGCAGCCAAGATATAGGGGACTACGAGCAGTACTTC	CASSQDIGDYEQYF
TRBD1	TRBV29-1	TRBJ2-7	.	TGCAGCGCTGTCACAGGGGGCCCCTACGAGCAGTACTTC	CSAVTGGPYEQYF
TRBD2	TRBV28	TRBJ2-7	.	TGTGCCAGTCGAAGACTAGCGGGAGCGGGGGAGCAGTACTTC	CASRRLAGAGEQYF
.	TRBV2	TRBJ1-5	few	TGTGCCAGCTCGATGGATCAGCCCCAGCATTTT	CASSMDQPQHF
.	TRBV7-9	TRBJ2-1	.	TGTGCCAGCAGCGAGATGCGGGGTGAGCAGTTCTTC	CASSEMRGEQFF
TRBD1	TRBV3-1/TRBV3-2	TRBJ2-7	.	TGTGCCAGCAGCCAAGCGTCAGGGGGCGACGAGCAGTACTTC	CASSQASGGDEQYF
.	TRBV18	TRBJ1-5	.	TGTGCCAGCTCACCAAATCGGACACTCAATCAGCCCCAGCATTTT	CASSPNRTLNQPQHF
.	TRBV28	TRBJ2-7	.	TGTGCCAGCAGTAGTTTAAGGGCCTGGGTTTTTTACGAGCAGTACTTC	CASSSLRAWVFYEQYF
.	TRBV30	TRBJ1-1	once	TGTGCCTGGAGTCCCCGGCAGGGTAAGAACACTGAAGCTTTCTTT	CAWSPRQGKNTEAFF
.	TRBV7-2	TRBJ2-7	once	TGTGCCAGCAGCTTAAGGTGGCAGGGGTCACCCTTGGGCAACGAGCAGTACTTC	CASSLRWQGSPLGNEQYF
.	TRBV2	TRBJ2-7	.	TGTGCCAGTAGACCGGGACTCTCCTCCTACGAGCAGTACTTC	CASRPGLSSYEQYF
TRBD2	TRBV6-6	TRBJ2-4	.	TGTGCCAGCAGAAGGGGACTAGCGGGAGCCAAAAACATTCAGTACTTC	CASRRGLAGAKNIQYF
TRBD2	TRBV11-2	TRBJ2-2	.	TGTGCCAGCAGTTCAAGCCTAGCGGGCAACACCGGGGAGCTGTTTTTT	CASSSSLAGNTGELFF
.	TRBV30	TRBJ2-5	.	TGTGCCTGGAGTTCGGCGCTCGAGACCCAGTACTTC	CAWSSALETQYF
TRBD2	TRBV5-1	TRBJ2-5	once	TGCGCCAGCAGCAGACTAGCGGGAGCGGGAGAGACCCAGTACTTC	CASSRLAGAGETQYF
.	TRBV4-1	TRBJ2-7	.	TGCGCCAGCAGCCAAGATCAGGGACTCTACGAGCAGTACTTC	CASSQDQGLYEQYF
TRBD1	TRBV11-1	TRBJ2-5	.	TGTGCCAGCAGCCCCGGGACAGGAGAGACCCAGTACTTC	CASSPGTGETQYF
TRBD2	TRBV19	TRBJ2-2	.	TGTGCCAGTAGACTCGGACTAGCGCTAAACACCGGGGAGCTGTTTTTT	CASRLGLALNTGELFF
.	TRBV9	TRBJ2-5	once	TGTGCCAGCAGCGTTCTGGGGTCCGTTGGGAGAGAGACCCAGTACTTC	CASSVLGSVGRETQYF
TRBD1	TRBV6-2/TRBV6-3	TRBJ1-5	.	TGTGCCAGCAGCACTCCTGCCGGGACAGGGGGCGGACAGCCCCAGCATTTT	CASSTPAGTGGGQPQHF
.	TRBV7-9	TRBJ1-2	.	TGTGCCAGCAGCTTTGAACAGGAAGACTATGGCTACACCTTC	CASSFEQEDYGYTF
.	TRBV19	TRBJ2-2	.	TGTGCCAGTATGCATCTAGGAGGGAACACCGGGGAGCTGTTTTTT	CASMHLGGNTGELFF
.	TRBV20-1	TRBJ1-1	.	TGCAGTTTAGACACTCACACTGAAGCTTTCTTT	CSLDTHTEAFF
TRBD1	TRBV11-2	TRBJ2-4	.	TGTGCCAGCAGCTCTGGGGGACAGAAAAACATTCAGTACTTC	CASSSGGQKNIQYF